Below are 10 T cell receptor beta chains sequenced from a single sample in a study of response to subunit inactivated influenza vaccine. TCRdb passed the RT-PCR reads through MiXCR, listing each CDR3 protein once. The table lists about 540,000 distinct CDR3 sequences, under 30% of them singletons. Separately, the same data were catalogued under a study of T cells expressing NK-cell markers. As that report states: UMIs accompanied the 5'RACE template switching by which TCR beta cDNA was made.

The specimen was CD4+ T cells sorted from PBMCs, collected 12 days after vaccination. The origin of the receptors is a man in his fifties or sixties who received an inactivated influenza vaccine.

The gene calls are TRBV5-6 and TRBJ2-3; 9 nucleotides match TRBD1. With 4 bases clipped from V and 4 bases from J, the junction kept 13 bases outside the gene matches. Germline V gene sequence: CDR1 SGHDT, CDR2 YYEEEE. This CDR3 has 17 residues. CDR3 nucleotides: TGTGCCAGCAGCCGGGACAGGGAAGGCCTAGGTGCAGATACGCAGTATTTT. Protein product: CASSRDREGLGADTQYF.

This clonotype was seen a few times. The rearrangement joins TRBV7-9 to TRBJ1-6; maybe TRBD1 (6 bases). Trimming left V 3 bases short and J 5 bases short, with 11 bases between. The germline V gene encodes CDR1 SEHNR and CDR2 FQNEAQ (reference sequence). The CDR3 totals 15 residues. The CDR3: CASSFSRGDNSPLHF. CDR3 DNA: TGTGCCAGCAGCTTTTCCAGGGGCGATAATTCACCCCTCCACTTT.

This chain links TRBV4-1 with TRBJ2-1; 8 bases match TRBD2. Germline trimming cut 5 bases from V and 1 base from J; bases unmatched to any gene: 4. The germline gives CDR1 MGHRA, CDR2 YSYEKL. The CDR3 is 15 residues long. CDR3 sequence: CASSAAGGSYNEQFF. Here the CDR3 DNA reads TGCGCCAGCAGCGCCGCGGGGGGTTCCTACAATGAGCAGTTCTTC.

CDR3 sequence: CAWSPTGVYEQYF. In DNA form, the CDR3 reads TGTGCCTGGAGTCCTACTGGAGTCTACGAGCAGTACTTC. This chain links TRBV30 with TRBJ2-7, with D hard to call. V lost 2 bases and J 3 bases, leaving 11 bases between the germline ends. Germline assignment: CDR1 GTSNPN and CDR2 SVGIG (reference sequence). CDR3 length equals 13 residues.

This clonotype was observed a few times. V and J are TRBV12-3 or TRBV12-4 and TRBJ2-5; D may be TRBD2 (5 bases). This CDR3 is built from 14 residues. The V end lost 8 bases, the J end lost 4 bases, and 17 bases lay between the germline ends. The CDR3 is CASGKTLGGETQYF. In DNA, the CDR3 is TGTGCCAGCGGGAAGACCTTAGGAGGAGAGACCCAGTACTTC.

This clonotype was detected only a few times. The chain employs TRBV4-3 and TRBJ2-3; D possibly corresponds to TRBD2 (6 bases). The CDR3 loop spans 18 amino acids. V dropped 2 bases and J dropped 0 bases, with 18 bases sitting between them. Germline CDR1 LGHNA, CDR2 YSLEER. The DNA for the CDR3 is TGCGCCAGCAGCCAATGGTGGCGTGGAGGGCGAAGCACAGATACGCAGTATTTT. It specifies CASSQWWRGGRSTDTQYF.

This clonotype was counted a few times. This chain uses TRBV7-2 with TRBJ2-1; D tentatively fits TRBD1 or TRBD2 (5 bases each). Trimming left V 0 bases short and J 9 bases short, with 15 bases between. The length of the CDR3 is 15 residues. Germline V lookup: CDR1 SGHTA, CDR2 FQGNSA. The CDR3 protein is CASSLAGVGIGEQFF. The CDR3 nucleotides are TGTGCCAGCAGCTTAGCGGGGGTGGGTATCGGTGAGCAGTTCTTC.

This chain connects TRBV25-1 to TRBJ2-7; D might be TRBD2 (5 bases). The CDR3 extends over 13 amino acids. V was trimmed by 5 bases and J by 5 bases, leaving 13 bases between them. Germline CDR1 is MGHDK and CDR2 is SYGVNS. The CDR3 DNA reads as TGTGCCAGCAGTTCCCCTGTGGAGGACGAGCAGTACTTC. The encoded protein is CASSSPVEDEQYF.

The chain is built from TRBV4-2 and TRBJ1-2; 12 nucleotides agree with TRBD1. This CDR3 comprises 15 residues. Unmatched junction bases numbered 4, after V lost 3 bases and J lost 5 bases. Germline V lookup: CDR1 LGHNA, CDR2 YNFKEQ. CDR3 DNA sequence: TGTGCCAGCAGCCAGGGGGACAGGGGGCATTATGGCTACACCTTC. It yields the protein CASSQGDRGHYGYTF.

This rearrangement joins TRBV7-9 to TRBJ2-1; the D call may be TRBD1 or TRBD2 (6 bases each). CDR3 length: 15 amino acids. Trimming removed 5 bases at V and 7 bases at J, with 18 bases between. CDR1 and CDR2 from the germline V gene are SEHNR and FQNEAQ (reference sequence). The CDR3 DNA reads TGTGCCAGCAGCCGAACAGGGAGGAAGAAAAATGAGCAGTTCTTC. This sequence encodes CASSRTGRKKNEQFF.